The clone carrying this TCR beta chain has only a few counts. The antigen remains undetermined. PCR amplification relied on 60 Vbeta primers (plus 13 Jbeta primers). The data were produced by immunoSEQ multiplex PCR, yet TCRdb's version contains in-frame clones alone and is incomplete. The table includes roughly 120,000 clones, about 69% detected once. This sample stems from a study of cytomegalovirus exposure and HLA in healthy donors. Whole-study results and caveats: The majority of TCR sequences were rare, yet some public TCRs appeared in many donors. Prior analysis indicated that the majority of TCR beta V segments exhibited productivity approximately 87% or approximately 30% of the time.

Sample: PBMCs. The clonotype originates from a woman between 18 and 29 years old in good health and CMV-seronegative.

CDR3 region: CASSLGLAGGLDEQFF. In nucleotides, the CDR3 is TGTGCCAGCAGCCTCGGACTAGCGGGGGGGCTTGATGAGCAGTTCTTC. The chain couples TRBV4-2 to TRBJ2-1, with 15 positions matching TRBD2. The CDR3 runs 16 residues. Germline V gives CDR1 LGHNA, CDR2 YNFKEQ. Trimming removed 4 bases from V and 8 bases from J; junction bases left unmatched: 6.